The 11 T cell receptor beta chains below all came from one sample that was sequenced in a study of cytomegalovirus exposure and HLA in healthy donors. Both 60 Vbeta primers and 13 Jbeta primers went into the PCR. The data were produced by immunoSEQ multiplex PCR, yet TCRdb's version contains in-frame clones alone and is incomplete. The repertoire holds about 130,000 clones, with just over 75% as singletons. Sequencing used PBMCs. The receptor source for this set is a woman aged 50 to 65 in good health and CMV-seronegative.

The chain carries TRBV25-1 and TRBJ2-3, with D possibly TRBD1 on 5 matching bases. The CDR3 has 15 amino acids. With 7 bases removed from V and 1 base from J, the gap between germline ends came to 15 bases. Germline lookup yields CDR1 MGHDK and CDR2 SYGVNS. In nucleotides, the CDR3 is TGTGCCAGCAAAGTCTGGGGCCGAGGCACAGATACGCAGTATTTT. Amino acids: CASKVWGRGTDTQYF.

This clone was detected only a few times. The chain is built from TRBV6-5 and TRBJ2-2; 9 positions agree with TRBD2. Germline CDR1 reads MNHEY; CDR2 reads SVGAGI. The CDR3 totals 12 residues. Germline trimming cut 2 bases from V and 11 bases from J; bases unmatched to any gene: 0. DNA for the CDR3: TGTGCCAGCAGTTACGGGACTAGCGAGCTGTTTTTT. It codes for CASSYGTSELFF.

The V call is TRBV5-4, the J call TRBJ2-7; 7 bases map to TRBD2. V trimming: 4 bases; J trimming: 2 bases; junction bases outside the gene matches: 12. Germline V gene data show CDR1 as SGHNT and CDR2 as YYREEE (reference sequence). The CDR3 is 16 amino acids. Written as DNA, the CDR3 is TGTGCCAGCAGCCCAGGTGCCGCGGGAGCGACCTACGAGCAGTACTTC. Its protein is CASSPGAAGATYEQYF.

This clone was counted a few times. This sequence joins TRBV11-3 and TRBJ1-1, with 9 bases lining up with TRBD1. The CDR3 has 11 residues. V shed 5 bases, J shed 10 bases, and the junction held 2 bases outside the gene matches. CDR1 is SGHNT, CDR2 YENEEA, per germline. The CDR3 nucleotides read TGTGCCAGCAGCGGGGACAGGGCAGCTTTCTTT. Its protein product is CASSGDRAAFF.

The CDR3 reads CASNPRKTTETQYF. CDR3 coding DNA: TGTGCCAGCAACCCCCGAAAGACTACAGAGACCCAGTACTTC. This chain uses TRBV6-1 with TRBJ2-5; a possible D gene is TRBD2 (5 bases). Trimming removed 7 bases at V and 4 bases at J, with 16 bases between. This CDR3 contains 14 residues. Per germline, CDR1 MNHNS and CDR2 SASEGT.

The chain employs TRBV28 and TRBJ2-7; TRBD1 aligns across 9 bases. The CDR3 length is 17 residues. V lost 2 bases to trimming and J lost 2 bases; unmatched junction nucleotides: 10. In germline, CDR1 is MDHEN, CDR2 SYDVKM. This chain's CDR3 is CASSLARLRDRAYEQYF. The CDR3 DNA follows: TGTGCCAGCAGTTTAGCTAGACTCCGGGACAGGGCCTACGAGCAGTACTTC.

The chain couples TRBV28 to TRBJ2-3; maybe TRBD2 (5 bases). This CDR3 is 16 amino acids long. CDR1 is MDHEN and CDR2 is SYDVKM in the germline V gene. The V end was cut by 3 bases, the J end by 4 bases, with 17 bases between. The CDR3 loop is CASSLSVSGKADTQYF. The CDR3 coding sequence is TGTGCCAGCAGTTTGTCAGTTTCGGGAAAAGCAGATACGCAGTATTTT.

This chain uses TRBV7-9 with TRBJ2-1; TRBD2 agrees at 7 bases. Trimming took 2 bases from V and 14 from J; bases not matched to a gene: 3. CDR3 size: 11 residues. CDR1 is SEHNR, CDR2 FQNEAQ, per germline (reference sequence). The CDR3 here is CASSLKGLKFF. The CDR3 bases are TGTGCCAGCAGCTTAAAGGGACTAAAGTTCTTC.

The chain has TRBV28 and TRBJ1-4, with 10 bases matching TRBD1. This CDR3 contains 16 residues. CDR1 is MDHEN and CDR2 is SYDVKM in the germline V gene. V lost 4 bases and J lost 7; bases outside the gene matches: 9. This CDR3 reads CASSSLTGGAREKLFF. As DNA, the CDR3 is TGTGCCAGCAGTTCGCTGACAGGGGGCGCGCGTGAAAAACTGTTTTTT.

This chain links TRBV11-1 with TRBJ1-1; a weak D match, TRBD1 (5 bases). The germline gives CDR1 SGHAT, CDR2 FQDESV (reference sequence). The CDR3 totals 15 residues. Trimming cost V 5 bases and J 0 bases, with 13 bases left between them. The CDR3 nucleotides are TGTGCCAGCAGCCAACTCAGGGCGCTGAACACTGAAGCTTTCTTT. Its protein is CASSQLRALNTEAFF.

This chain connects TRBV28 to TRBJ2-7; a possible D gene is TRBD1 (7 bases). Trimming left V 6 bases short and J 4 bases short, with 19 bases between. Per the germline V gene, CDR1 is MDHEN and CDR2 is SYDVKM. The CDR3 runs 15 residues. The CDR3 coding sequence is TGTGCCAGCAGCCTATCGACAGGGAGGTTGTACGAGCAGTACTTC. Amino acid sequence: CASSLSTGRLYEQYF.